These T cell receptor beta chains were read from a single sample in a study of molecular identifiers for immune sequencing clone quantification. One entry per CDR3 protein, called by TCRdb with MiXCR from the PCR reads. The sample has hundreds of thousands of distinct CDR3 sequences, less than 30% seen once. Sequencing used naive CD8+ T cells from blood, with Jurkat cell RNA spiked in. The receptor source for this set is a human donor in good health. Some libraries in this study had Jurkat cell RNA spiked in. The CDR3 runs from the conserved cysteine through the conserved F or W. D genes are given only for firm matches. A clone size is listed for some rows: how often the clone was seen (once, few, many), or a class if it is expanded.

CDR3 protein	CDR3 DNA	V gene	clone size	J gene	D gene
CASSLLPRMDSTDTQYF	TGTGCCAGCAGTTTATTGCCGCGTATGGATTCCACAGATACGCAGTATTTT	TRBV28	many	TRBJ2-3	NA
CASSSSGHPEAFF	TGTGCCAGCAGCTCCTCGGGACACCCCGAAGCTTTCTTT	TRBV7-9	few	TRBJ1-1	NA
CASSYGTGGQEKLFF	TGTGCCAGCAGTTACGGGACAGGGGGCCAGGAAAAACTGTTTTTT	TRBV6-5	many	TRBJ1-4	TRBD1
CASSSRDWSYNEQFF	TGTGCCAGCAGCTCGCGGGACTGGTCCTACAATGAGCAGTTCTTC	TRBV7-2	many	TRBJ2-1	NA
CSARDDGKYLEAFF	TGCAGTGCTAGAGATGATGGCAAGTATTTGGAGGCTTTCTTT	TRBV20-1	NA	TRBJ1-1	NA
CASSWGFGYEQYF	TGCGCCAGCTCGTGGGGATTCGGGTACGAGCAGTACTTC	TRBV5-1	many	TRBJ2-7	NA
CASREVQGFVNTEAFF	TGTGCCAGCAGGGAGGTACAGGGGTTTGTGAACACTGAAGCTTTCTTT	TRBV27	few	TRBJ1-1	TRBD1
CASSPSRGAVNEKLFF	TGCGCCAGCAGCCCGAGTAGGGGGGCTGTAAATGAAAAACTGTTTTTT	TRBV4-3	many	TRBJ1-4	NA
CASCRANTEAFF	TGTGCCAGCTGCAGGGCGAACACTGAAGCTTTCTTT	TRBV13	few	TRBJ1-1	NA
CASSLVVAVIDTQYF	TGTGCCAGCAGCTTAGTGGTCGCCGTCATAGATACGCAGTATTTT	TRBV7-9	many	TRBJ2-3	NA
CASSLPFLEGETQYF	TGTGCCAGCAGCCTACCTTTCTTAGAGGGAGAGACCCAGTACTTC	TRBV7-9	NA	TRBJ2-5	NA
CASSEVYGGAFF	TGTGCCAGCAGCGAGGTTTACGGGGGAGCTTTCTTT	TRBV6-5	few	TRBJ1-1	NA
CASSQASYTEAFF	TGCGCCAGCAGCCAAGCGTCCTACACTGAAGCTTTCTTT	TRBV4-1	NA	TRBJ1-1	NA
CASSQELSPVGIQYF	TGTGCCAGCAGCCAAGAACTGTCCCCGGTTGGCATTCAGTACTTC	TRBV4-2	many	TRBJ2-4	NA
CASSLGAGVNEQYF	TGTGCCAGCAGTTTGGGTGCGGGAGTCAACGAGCAGTACTTC	TRBV27	many	TRBJ2-7	TRBD2
CASSQWAGYEQYF	TGTGCCAGCAGCCAATGGGCAGGGTACGAGCAGTACTTC	TRBV4-2	few	TRBJ2-7	NA
CATSAAGQPAGELFF	TGTGCCACCAGTGCCGCGGGACAGCCGGCCGGGGAGCTGTTTTTT	TRBV24-1	many	TRBJ2-2	NA
CATEGLAEGDEQYF	TGTGCCACCGAAGGACTAGCGGAAGGGGACGAGCAGTACTTC	TRBV28	many	TRBJ2-7	TRBD2
CASSRDSPDPEAFF	TGCGCCAGCAGCAGGGACAGCCCGGACCCTGAAGCTTTCTTT	TRBV5-1	NA	TRBJ1-1	TRBD1
CASSISLAGAKNIQYF	TGTGCCAGTAGTATCTCCCTAGCTGGGGCCAAAAACATTCAGTACTTC	TRBV19	many	TRBJ2-4	NA
CASSLEVGRSTDTQYF	TGTGCCAGCAGCTTAGAGGTCGGGAGATCGACAGATACGCAGTATTTT	TRBV7-9	many	TRBJ2-3	NA
CASSSGQGAGTQYF	TGTGCCAGCAGTTCGGGACAGGGGGCGGGGACCCAGTACTTC	TRBV12-3/TRBV12-4	few	TRBJ2-5	TRBD1
CASSIDRGPEAFF	TGTGCCAGCAGCATAGACAGGGGCCCTGAAGCTTTCTTT	TRBV5-4	NA	TRBJ1-1	TRBD1
CASSELPTDEQFF	TGCGCCAGCAGTGAGTTACCTACGGATGAGCAGTTCTTC	TRBV10-2	NA	TRBJ2-1	NA
CASSVAGQGALNTEAFF	TGTGCCAGCAGCGTAGCCGGACAGGGGGCGCTGAACACTGAAGCTTTCTTT	TRBV9	NA	TRBJ1-1	TRBD1